This T cell receptor (beta chain) was documented in a study of blood T cell repertoires in COVID-19. The CDR3 spans 15 residues. V was trimmed by 5 bases and J by 8 bases, leaving 21 bases between them. Germline V gives CDR1 SEHNR, CDR2 FQNEAQ (reference sequence). This table comes from immunoSEQ multiplex PCR, and its TCRdb copy is limited to in-frame clones, with some not included. The data contain 45,000 or so clones, approximately 80% of them singletons. Sequences were obtained from peripheral blood. This TCR was recovered from a man aged 65-85 years with acute or convalescent COVID-19. The chain carries TRBV7-9 and TRBJ1-2; D might be TRBD1 (6 bases). The CDR3 DNA sequence: TGTGCCAGCAGCCGACTATTTACAGGGCAAGAGGGCTACACCTTC. Amino acids: CASSRLFTGQEGYTF.